This T cell receptor beta chain was documented in a study of post-analysis software for immune sequencing data. The study, taken as a whole, reports: Compared with controls, patients had more of 4 to 6 TRBV segments, including TRBV5-6, TRBV5-1 and TRBV20-1. Samples from one preparation batch, clustered by F measure, grouped strongly together.

Incorporated into the TCR beta cDNA libraries were unique molecular identifiers, which served to reduce PCR and sequencing biases. TCRdb re-called the PCR reads through MiXCR, storing one row per CDR3 protein. The repertoire holds a few hundred thousand distinct CDR3 sequences, with roughly 30% as singletons. CDR3 length equals 13 residues. V dropped 5 bases and J dropped 2 bases, with 9 bases sitting between them. Germline-derived CDR1 and CDR2 are MNHEY and SVGAGI. This clonotype was recorded at least ten times. No antigen is known for it. The sequenced sample was blood. V usage is TRBV6-5 and J usage is TRBJ2-5, with D possibly TRBD1 on 6 matching bases. The sequence was collected from a girl aged 10-17 years with multiple sclerosis. DNA of the CDR3: TGTGCCAGCAGTCAGACAGGACAAGAGACCCAGTACTTC. Amino acid sequence: CASSQTGQETQYF.